These 17 T cell receptor beta chains originate from one sample sequenced in a study of T cell repertoires in aging, cancer and after chemotherapy. Peripheral blood genomic DNA, not sorted cells or RNA, was the template. A mixed TRB-A/B primer pool amplified rearranged TRB by multiplex touch-down PCR. TCRdb used MiXCR to reprocess the multiplex PCR reads, holding one entry per CDR3 protein. The table records under 2,000 distinct CDR3 sequences, around 25% of them present only once. Sequencing was carried out using blood. These receptors were obtained from a human donor with a solid tumor.

In its sample, this clonotype was seen a few times. The genes are TRBV20-1 and TRBJ2-7, with 9 nucleotides matching TRBD2. The CDR3 length is 16 residues. V gave up 6 bases and J gave up 4 bases; unmatched junction bases: 16. Per germline, CDR1 DFQATT and CDR2 SNEGSKA (reference sequence). The CDR3 protein is CSALGPLAGTGYEQYF. The DNA of the CDR3 is TGCAGTGCCCTAGGGCCGCTAGCGGGGACCGGGTACGAGCAGTACTTC.

Within the sample, this clonotype is medium-sized. The genes are TRBV19 and TRBJ1-2, with 7 positions matching TRBD1. With V trimmed by 3 bases and J by 1 base, 2 bases remained unmatched. Germline loops: CDR1 LNHDA, CDR2 SQIVND (reference sequence). The CDR3 covers 14 residues. The CDR3 sequence: CASSIRQGNYGYTF. For the CDR3, the DNA is TGTGCCAGTAGTATCCGACAGGGTAACTATGGCTACACCTTC.

Concerning this clonotype itself: An end of the junction does not agree with germline; a read error may underlie this. The chain's CDR3 is CASSLLAPASTNTQYF. For the CDR3, the DNA is TGTGCCAGCAGCTTACTGGCTCCTGCTAGCACAAATACGCAGTATTTT. This chain connects TRBV7-9 to TRBJ2-3; a possible D gene is TRBD2 (5 bases). CDR3 length: 16 amino acids. Germline loops: CDR1 SEHNR, CDR2 FQNEAQ (reference sequence).

Within the sample, this clonotype is large (0.1 to 1%). The V call is TRBV7-2, the J call TRBJ1-2; D not certain. V was trimmed by 0 bases and J by 0 bases, leaving 5 bases between them. Germline V lookup: CDR1 SGHTA, CDR2 FQGNSA. The CDR3 sequence is 14 residues long. CDR3 region: CASSLAAANYGYTF. As DNA, the CDR3 is TGTGCCAGCAGCTTAGCGGCTGCTAACTATGGCTACACCTTC.

The rearrangement uses TRBV20-1 and TRBJ1-1; 9 bases agree with TRBD1. The CDR3 totals 16 residues. V lost 5 bases to trimming and J lost 5 bases; unmatched junction nucleotides: 15. Germline CDR1 DFQATT, CDR2 SNEGSKA (reference sequence). CDR3 bases: TGCAGTGCTCCATCGCCTCAGACAGGGGGTTATACTGAAGCTTTCTTT. Its translation: CSAPSPQTGGYTEAFF.

This sequence joins TRBV30 and TRBJ1-6, with TRBD1 identical over 9 bases. Germline CDR1 is GTSNPN and CDR2 is SVGIG (reference sequence). Trimming took 8 bases from V and 7 from J; bases not matched to a gene: 9. This CDR3 contains 14 residues. CDR3 sequence reads: CARDRDRVNSPLHF. CDR3 bases: TGTGCCAGGGACCGGGACAGGGTAAATTCACCCCTCCACTTT.

This clonotype was counted between two and nine times. The J gene is TRBJ2-1, the V gene TRBV7-3, with a possible D match to TRBD1 (7 bases). CDR1 is SGHTA, CDR2 FQGTGA, per germline. This CDR3 region has 17 residues. Trimming stripped 1 base from V and 3 bases from J, with 16 bases between. CDR3 amino acids: CASSLSQGGPFYNEQFF. CDR3 sequence (DNA): TGTGCCAGCAGCTTAAGCCAGGGGGGACCCTTCTACAATGAGCAGTTCTTC.

The CDR3 reads CASSDSGTGELFF. In DNA form, the CDR3 reads TGTGCCAGCAGTGACTCTGGGACCGGGGAGCTGTTTTTT. This chain links TRBV6-4 with TRBJ2-2; D is unresolved. V gave up 0 bases and J gave up 5 bases, with 4 bases separating them. CDR3 length: 13 residues. Germline assignment: CDR1 MRHNA and CDR2 SNTAGT.

The genes are TRBV19 and TRBJ2-5; D not resolved. This CDR3 has 14 residues. Trimming pared 5 bases from V and 0 bases from J, leaving 10 bases between. CDR1 LNHDA and CDR2 SQIVND come from the germline V gene (reference sequence). In nucleotides, the CDR3 is TGTGCCAGTAGTTATACCGAGTACCAAGAGACCCAGTACTTC. Translating gives CASSYTEYQETQYF.

By frequency in the sample, this clonotype is large. The genes are TRBV11-3 and TRBJ2-7; TRBD1 aligns across 8 bases. The junction had 6 bases not matched to a gene; V was cut back by 5 bases and J by 0 bases. CDR3 length equals 15 residues. The germline CDR1 and CDR2 sequences are SGHNT and YENEEA. In DNA, the CDR3 is TGTGCCAGCAGCCCCACAGGGGGGCCCTCCTACGAGCAGTACTTC. Encoded protein: CASSPTGGPSYEQYF.

The rearrangement joins TRBV6-6 to TRBJ2-2; a possible D gene is TRBD1 (7 bases). This CDR3 has 16 residues. V lost 6 bases and J lost 0, with 14 bases in between. Germline V CDR1 and CDR2: MNHNY, SVGAGI (reference sequence). The CDR3 reads CASSPGGQTNTGELFF. Written as DNA, the CDR3 is TGTGCCAGCAGCCCCGGGGGACAGACGAACACCGGGGAGCTGTTTTTT.

This clonotype was counted a few times. The chain joins TRBV4-2 to TRBJ1-2, with 7 bases fitting TRBD1. Germline assignment: CDR1 LGHNA and CDR2 YNFKEQ. J lost 7 bases, V lost 3 bases, and 8 bases had no gene match. The CDR3 is 14 residues long. DNA of the CDR3: TGTGCCAGCAGCCAGCTGACAGGGCAAGGTGGCTACACCTTC. It encodes CASSQLTGQGGYTF.

This clonotype was observed a few times. The genes are TRBV12-5 and TRBJ2-1, with 8 bases matching TRBD2. The CDR3 sequence is 14 residues long. Germline CDR1 reads LGHNT; CDR2 reads FRNRAP. V lost 5 bases to trimming and J lost 0 bases; unmatched junction nucleotides: 0. The CDR3 DNA follows: TGTGCTAGTGGTAGCGGGAGCTCCTACAATGAGCAGTTCTTC. Translation: CASGSGSSYNEQFF.

This clonotype counts as medium-sized (0.01 to 0.1%). The V call is TRBV5-6, the J call TRBJ1-2; tentative D call: TRBD1 (5 bases). V was cut by 0 bases and J by 4 bases, with 13 bases left in between. CDR3 length: 15 residues. Germline V gives CDR1 SGHDT, CDR2 YYEEEE. CDR3 region: CASSLVAEGTYGYTF. In DNA form, the CDR3 reads TGTGCCAGCAGCTTGGTTGCGGAGGGGACCTATGGCTACACCTTC.

This clonotype was observed a few times. V gene TRBV5-6 combines with J gene TRBJ2-3; 13 bases fit TRBD2. The length of the CDR3 is 18 residues. Germline V gene lookup returns CDR1 SGHDT and CDR2 YYEEEE. After removal of 0 bases from V and 6 bases from J, the junction contained 10 bases not matched to a gene. This CDR3 reads CASSLVVGLAGAQDTQYF. In nucleotides, the CDR3 is TGTGCCAGCAGCTTGGTAGTCGGACTAGCGGGGGCGCAGGATACGCAGTATTTT.

The genes are TRBV20-1 and TRBJ1-2, with D uncertain. This CDR3 region has 12 residues. The V gene's germline CDR1 is DFQATT and CDR2 SNEGSKA (reference sequence). Trimming took 3 bases from V and 6 from J, leaving 11 bases between them. The CDR3 protein is CSASKGLDGYTF. DNA for the CDR3: TGCAGTGCTAGTAAGGGTTTGGATGGCTACACCTTC.

This clonotype is large in the sample. The chain employs TRBV7-9 and TRBJ1-2; D gene uncertain. Trimming removed 1 base from V and 4 bases from J, with 10 bases in between. Looked up from germline, CDR1 is SEHNR and CDR2 is FQNEAQ (reference sequence). This CDR3 region has 14 residues. The CDR3 protein is CASSLGRPTYGYTF. CDR3 bases: TGTGCCAGCAGCTTAGGAAGGCCGACCTATGGCTACACCTTC.